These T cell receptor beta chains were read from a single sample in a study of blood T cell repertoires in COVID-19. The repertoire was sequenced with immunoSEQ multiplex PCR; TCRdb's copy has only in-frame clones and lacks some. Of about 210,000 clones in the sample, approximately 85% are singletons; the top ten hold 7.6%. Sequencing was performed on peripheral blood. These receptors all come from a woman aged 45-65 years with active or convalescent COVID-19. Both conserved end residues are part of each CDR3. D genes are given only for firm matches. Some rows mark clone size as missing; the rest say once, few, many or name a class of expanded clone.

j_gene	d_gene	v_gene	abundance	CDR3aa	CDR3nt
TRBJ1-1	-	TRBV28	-	CASNQLDGLDTEAFF	TGTGCCAGCAACCAACTAGACGGTCTCGACACTGAAGCTTTCTTT
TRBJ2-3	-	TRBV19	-	CASSIAQGGSDTQYF	TGTGCCAGTAGTATAGCCCAGGGAGGTTCAGATACGCAGTATTTT
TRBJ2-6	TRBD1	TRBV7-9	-	CASSSKVGQGPSGANVLTF	TGTGCCAGCAGCTCAAAGGTTGGACAGGGCCCTTCTGGGGCCAACGTCCTGACTTTC
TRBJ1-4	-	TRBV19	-	CASSARVNEKLFF	TGTGCCAGTAGTGCCAGGGTTAATGAAAAACTGTTTTTT
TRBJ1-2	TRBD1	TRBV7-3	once	CASSSPGTDYGYTF	TGTGCCAGCAGCTCGCCCGGGACAGACTATGGCTACACCTTC
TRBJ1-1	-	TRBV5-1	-	CASSLETGNTEAFF	TGCGCCAGCAGCTTGGAGACGGGGAACACTGAAGCTTTCTTT
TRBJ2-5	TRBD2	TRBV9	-	CASSVKSGGAFRETQYF	TGTGCCAGCAGCGTCAAAAGCGGGGGGGCGTTTAGAGAGACCCAGTACTTC
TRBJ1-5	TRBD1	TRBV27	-	CASRGQGDGNQPQHF	TGTGCCAGCAGGGGACAGGGGGATGGCAATCAGCCCCAGCATTTT
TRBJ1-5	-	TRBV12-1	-	CARSGGRSNQPQHF	TGTGCCAGGTCAGGGGGCCGGAGCAATCAGCCCCAGCATTTT
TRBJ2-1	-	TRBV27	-	CASSSRALATDEQFF	TGTGCCAGCAGTTCCCGGGCTCTAGCGACCGATGAGCAGTTCTTC
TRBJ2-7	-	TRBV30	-	CAWSPGSSSSYEQYF	TGTGCCTGGAGTCCCGGGTCGTCGAGCTCCTACGAGCAGTACTTC
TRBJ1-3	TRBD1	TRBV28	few	CASSSTGNRHSGNTIYF	TGTGCCAGCAGTTCGACAGGGAACCGGCACTCTGGAAACACCATATATTTT
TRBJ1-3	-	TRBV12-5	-	CASGLVRGNSGNTIYF	TGTGCTAGTGGTTTGGTAAGGGGGAACTCTGGAAACACCATATATTTT
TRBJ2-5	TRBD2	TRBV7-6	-	CASSLASGRARETQYF	TGTGCCAGCAGCTTAGCCAGCGGGAGGGCCCGAGAGACCCAGTACTTC
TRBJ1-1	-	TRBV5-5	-	CASSQEGHSVDAFF	TGTGCCAGCAGCCAAGAGGGACACTCCGTGGACGCTTTCTTT
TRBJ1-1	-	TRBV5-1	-	CASSLVPGAEAFF	TGCGCCAGCAGCTTGGTACCGGGGGCTGAAGCTTTCTTT
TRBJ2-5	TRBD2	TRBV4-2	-	CASSKGTSRETQYF	TGTGCCAGCAGCAAAGGGACTAGCCGAGAGACCCAGTACTTC
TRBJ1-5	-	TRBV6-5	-	CASSYAGRGNQPQHF	TGTGCCAGCAGTTACGCGGGGAGGGGAAATCAGCCCCAGCATTTT
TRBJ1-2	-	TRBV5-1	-	CASNGETGGGYTF	TGCGCCAGCAATGGGGAAACAGGTGGCGGCTACACCTTC
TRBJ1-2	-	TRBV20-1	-	CSASDSSYGYTF	TGCAGTGCCAGTGACAGTTCGTATGGCTACACCTTC
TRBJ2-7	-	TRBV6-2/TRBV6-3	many	CASSPLAEQYF	TGTGCCAGCAGCCCCCTGGCCGAGCAGTACTTC
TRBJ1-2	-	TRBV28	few	CASTSWQIYGYTF	TGTGCCAGCACCTCGTGGCAGATCTATGGCTACACCTTC
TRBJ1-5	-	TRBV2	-	CASSGRGGNQPQHF	TGTGCCAGCTCTGGAAGGGGCGGCAATCAGCCCCAGCATTTT
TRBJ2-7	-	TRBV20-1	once	CSASSGRLSYEQYF	TGCAGTGCTAGTTCCGGCAGGCTCTCCTACGAGCAGTACTTC
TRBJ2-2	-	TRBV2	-	CASRTLRGELFF	TGTGCCAGCAGGACTCTGAGGGGGGAGCTGTTTTTT
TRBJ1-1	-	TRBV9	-	CASSPSSGVNTEAFF	TGTGCCAGCAGCCCCTCATCAGGGGTTAACACTGAAGCTTTCTTT
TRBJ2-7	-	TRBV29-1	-	CSVSVIEGGYEQYF	TGCAGCGTTTCTGTTATAGAAGGGGGCTACGAGCAGTACTTC
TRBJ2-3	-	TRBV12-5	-	CASGLVVQRGTDTQYF	TGTGCTAGTGGTTTGGTAGTACAGCGGGGCACAGATACGCAGTATTTT
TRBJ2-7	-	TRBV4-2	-	CASSQEVGSKQYF	TGTGCCAGCAGCCAAGAAGTCGGTTCAAAGCAGTACTTC
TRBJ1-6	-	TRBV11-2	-	CASSLGAGNNSPLHF	TGTGCCAGCAGCTTAGGAGCAGGCAATAATTCACCCCTCCACTTT
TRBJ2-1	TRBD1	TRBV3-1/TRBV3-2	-	CASSLGGQGVYNEQFF	TGTGCCAGCAGCCTTGGAGGACAGGGGGTCTACAATGAGCAGTTCTTC
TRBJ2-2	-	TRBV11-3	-	CASSSSFAGADYTGELFF	TGTGCCAGCAGCTCCTCCTTTGCGGGGGCGGATTACACCGGGGAGCTGTTTTTT
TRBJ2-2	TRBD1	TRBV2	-	CASSDGTGTGELFF	TGTGCCAGCAGTGACGGGACAGGCACCGGGGAGCTGTTTTTT
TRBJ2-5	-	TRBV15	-	CATTPGGETQYF	TGTGCCACCACCCCGGGTGGGGAGACCCAGTACTTC
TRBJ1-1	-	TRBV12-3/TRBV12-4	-	CASSQGGNTEAFF	TGTGCCAGCAGTCAAGGGGGGAACACTGAAGCTTTCTTT
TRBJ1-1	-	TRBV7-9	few	CASSSQDSGGRAEAFF	TGTGCCAGCAGCTCCCAGGACTCCGGGGGGAGGGCTGAAGCTTTCTTT
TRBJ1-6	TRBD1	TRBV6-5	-	CASRDRVGNSPLHF	TGTGCCAGCCGGGACAGGGTGGGGAATTCACCCCTCCACTTT
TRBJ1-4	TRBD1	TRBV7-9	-	CASSSGQGKLFF	TGTGCCAGCAGCTCTGGACAGGGCAAACTGTTTTTT
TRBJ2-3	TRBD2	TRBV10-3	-	CAISESGVAGGLVGAQYF	TGTGCCATCAGTGAGTCCGGAGTAGCGGGAGGACTGGTGGGGGCGCAGTATTTT
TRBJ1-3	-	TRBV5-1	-	CASTPAGGNTIYF	TGCGCCAGCACCCCCGCAGGTGGAAACACCATATATTTT
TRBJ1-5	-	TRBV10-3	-	CAISAKGGAYSNQPQHF	TGTGCCATCAGTGCGAAGGGAGGGGCTTATAGCAATCAGCCCCAGCATTTT
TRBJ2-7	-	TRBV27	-	CASSPQGSYEQYF	TGTGCCAGCAGTCCGCAGGGATCCTACGAGCAGTACTTC